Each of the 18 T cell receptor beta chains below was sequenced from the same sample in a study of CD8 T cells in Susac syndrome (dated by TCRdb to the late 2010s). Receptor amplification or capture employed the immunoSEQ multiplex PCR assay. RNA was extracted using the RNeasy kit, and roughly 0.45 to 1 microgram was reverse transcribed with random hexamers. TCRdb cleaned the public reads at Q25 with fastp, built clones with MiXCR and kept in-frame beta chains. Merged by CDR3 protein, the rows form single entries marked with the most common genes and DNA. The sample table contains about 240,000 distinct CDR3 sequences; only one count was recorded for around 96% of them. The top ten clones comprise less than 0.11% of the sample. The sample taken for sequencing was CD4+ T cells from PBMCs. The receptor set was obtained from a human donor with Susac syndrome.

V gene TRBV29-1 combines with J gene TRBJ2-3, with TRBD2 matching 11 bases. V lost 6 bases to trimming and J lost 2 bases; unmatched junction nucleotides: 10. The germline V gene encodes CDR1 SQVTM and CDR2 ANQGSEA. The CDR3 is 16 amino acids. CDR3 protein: CSVLTSGTSPTDTQYF. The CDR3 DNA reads TGCAGCGTCCTGACTAGCGGGACCTCCCCCACAGATACGCAGTATTTT.

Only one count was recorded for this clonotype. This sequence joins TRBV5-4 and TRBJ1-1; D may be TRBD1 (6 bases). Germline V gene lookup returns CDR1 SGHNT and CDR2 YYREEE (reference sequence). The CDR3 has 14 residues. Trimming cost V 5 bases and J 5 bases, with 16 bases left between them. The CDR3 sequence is CASSNRAGGTEAFF. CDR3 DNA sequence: TGTGCCAGCAGTAACAGGGCGGGAGGGACTGAAGCTTTCTTT.

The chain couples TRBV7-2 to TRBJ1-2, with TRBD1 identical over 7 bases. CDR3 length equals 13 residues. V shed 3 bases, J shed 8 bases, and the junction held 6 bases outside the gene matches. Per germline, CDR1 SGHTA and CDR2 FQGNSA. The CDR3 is CASSFEGGYGYTF. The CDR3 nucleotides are TGTGCCAGCAGCTTTGAAGGGGGCTACGGCTACACCTTC. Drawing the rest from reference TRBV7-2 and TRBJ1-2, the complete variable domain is GAGVSQSPSNKVTEKGKDVELRCDPISGHTALYWYRQSLGQGLEFLIYFQGNSAPDKSGLPSDRFSAERTGGSVSTLTIQRTQQEDSAVYLCASSFEGGYGYTFGSGTRLTVV.

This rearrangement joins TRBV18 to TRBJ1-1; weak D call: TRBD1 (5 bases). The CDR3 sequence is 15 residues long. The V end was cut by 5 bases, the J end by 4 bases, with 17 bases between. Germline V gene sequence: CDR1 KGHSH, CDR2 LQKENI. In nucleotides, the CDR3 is TGTGCCAGCTCAGCCTTTTCCGACAGCGGCACTGAAGCTTTCTTT. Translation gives CASSAFSDSGTEAFF.

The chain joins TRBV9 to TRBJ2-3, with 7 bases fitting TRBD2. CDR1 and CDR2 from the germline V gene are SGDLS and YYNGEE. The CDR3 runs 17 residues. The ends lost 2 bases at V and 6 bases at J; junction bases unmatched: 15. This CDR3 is CASSVRPGTIYPDTQYF. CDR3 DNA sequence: TGTGCCAGCAGCGTCCGCCCCGGGACTATTTATCCTGATACGCAGTATTTT.

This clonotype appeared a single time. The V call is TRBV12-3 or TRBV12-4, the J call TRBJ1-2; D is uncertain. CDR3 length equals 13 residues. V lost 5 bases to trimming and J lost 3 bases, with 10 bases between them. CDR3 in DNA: TGTGCCAGCAGTCCCCCGCGGGACTATGGCTACACCTTC. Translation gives CASSPPRDYGYTF.

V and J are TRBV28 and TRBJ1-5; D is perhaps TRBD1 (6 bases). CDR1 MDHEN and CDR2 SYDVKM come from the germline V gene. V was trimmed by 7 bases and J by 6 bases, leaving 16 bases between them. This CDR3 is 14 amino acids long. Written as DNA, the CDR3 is TGTGCCAGCATAGGGGGGGGGTTGATTCAGCCCCAGCATTTT. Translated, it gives CASIGGGLIQPQHF.

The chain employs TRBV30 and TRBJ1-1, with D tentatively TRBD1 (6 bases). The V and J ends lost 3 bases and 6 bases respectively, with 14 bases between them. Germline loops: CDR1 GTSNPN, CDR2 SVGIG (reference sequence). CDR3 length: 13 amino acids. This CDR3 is CAWSPRGRAEAFF. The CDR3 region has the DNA TGTGCCTGGAGCCCCAGGGGAAGGGCTGAAGCTTTCTTT.

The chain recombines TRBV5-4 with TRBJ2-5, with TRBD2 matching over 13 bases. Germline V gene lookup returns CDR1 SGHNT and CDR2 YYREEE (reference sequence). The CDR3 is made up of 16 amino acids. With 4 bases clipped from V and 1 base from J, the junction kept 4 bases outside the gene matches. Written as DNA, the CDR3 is TGTGCCAGCAGCAAGGGACTAGCGGGATTCCAAGAGACCCAGTACTTC. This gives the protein CASSKGLAGFQETQYF.

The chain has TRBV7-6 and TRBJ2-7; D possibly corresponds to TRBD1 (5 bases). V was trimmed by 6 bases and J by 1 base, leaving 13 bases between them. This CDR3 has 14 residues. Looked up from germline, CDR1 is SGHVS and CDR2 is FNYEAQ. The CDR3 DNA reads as TGTGCCAGCAGTCTAGGGGCGGAATCCTACGAGCAGTACTTC. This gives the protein CASSLGAESYEQYF.

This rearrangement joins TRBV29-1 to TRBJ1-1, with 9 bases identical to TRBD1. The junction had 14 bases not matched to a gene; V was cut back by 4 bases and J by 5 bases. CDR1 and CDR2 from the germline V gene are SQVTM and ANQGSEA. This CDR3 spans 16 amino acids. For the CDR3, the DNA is TGCAGCGTTGCAATTGGGACAGGGCAACTGTATACTGAAGCTTTCTTT. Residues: CSVAIGTGQLYTEAFF.

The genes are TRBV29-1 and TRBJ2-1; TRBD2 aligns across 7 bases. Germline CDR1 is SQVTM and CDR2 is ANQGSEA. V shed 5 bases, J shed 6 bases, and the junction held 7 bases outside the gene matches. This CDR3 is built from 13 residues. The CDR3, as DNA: TGCAGCGTTAGGCTAGCGGCTTCCAATGAGCAGTTCTTC. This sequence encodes CSVRLAASNEQFF.

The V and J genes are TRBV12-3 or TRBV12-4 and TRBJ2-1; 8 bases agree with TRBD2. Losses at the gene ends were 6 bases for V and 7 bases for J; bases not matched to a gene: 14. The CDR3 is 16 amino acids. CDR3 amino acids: CASRGGREANRNEQFF. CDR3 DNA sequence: TGTGCCAGCAGGGGAGGGCGGGAGGCGAACCGGAATGAGCAGTTCTTC.

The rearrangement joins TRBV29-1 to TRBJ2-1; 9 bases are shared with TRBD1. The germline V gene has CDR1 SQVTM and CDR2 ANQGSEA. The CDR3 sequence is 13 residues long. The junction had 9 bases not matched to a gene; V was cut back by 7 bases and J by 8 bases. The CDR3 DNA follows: TGCAGCGCCCCGGACAGGGGAATGTATGAGCAGTTCTTC. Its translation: CSAPDRGMYEQFF.

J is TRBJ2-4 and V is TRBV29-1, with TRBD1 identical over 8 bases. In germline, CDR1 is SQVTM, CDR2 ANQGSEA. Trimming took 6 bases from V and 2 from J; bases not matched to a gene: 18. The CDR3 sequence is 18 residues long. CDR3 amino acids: CSVAGTGDKKLTKNIQYF. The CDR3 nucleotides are TGCAGCGTAGCCGGGACAGGTGACAAGAAGCTGACCAAAAACATTCAGTACTTC.

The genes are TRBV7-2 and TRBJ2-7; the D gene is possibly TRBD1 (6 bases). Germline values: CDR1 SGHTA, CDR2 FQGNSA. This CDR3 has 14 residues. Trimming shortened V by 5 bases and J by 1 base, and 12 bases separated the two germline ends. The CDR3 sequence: CASSNNRASYEQYF. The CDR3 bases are TGTGCCAGCAGCAATAACAGGGCTTCCTACGAGCAGTACTTC.

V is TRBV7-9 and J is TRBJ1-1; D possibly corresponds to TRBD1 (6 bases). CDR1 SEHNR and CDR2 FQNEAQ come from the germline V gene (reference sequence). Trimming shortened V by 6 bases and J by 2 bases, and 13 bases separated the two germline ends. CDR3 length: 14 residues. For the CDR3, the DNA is TGTGCCAGCAGTTACGGACAGCTTAACACTGAAGCTTTCTTT. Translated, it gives CASSYGQLNTEAFF. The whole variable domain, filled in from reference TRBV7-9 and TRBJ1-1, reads DTGVSQNPRHKITKRGQNVTFRCDPISEHNRLYWYRQTLGQGPEFLTYFQNEAQLEKSRLLSDRFSAERPKGSFSTLEIQRTEQGDSAMYLCASSYGQLNTEAFFGQGTRLTVV.

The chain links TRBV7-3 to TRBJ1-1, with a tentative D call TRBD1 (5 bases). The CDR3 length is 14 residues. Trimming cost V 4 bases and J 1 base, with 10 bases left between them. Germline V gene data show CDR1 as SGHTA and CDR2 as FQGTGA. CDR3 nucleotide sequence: TGTGCCAGCAGCTCTGTTGGGGGGAACACTGAAGCTTTCTTT. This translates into CASSSVGGNTEAFF.